This TCR beta chain was recorded in a study of T cells expressing NK-cell markers. At the level of the study: From sorted CD3+CD56+NKG2C+, CD3+CD56+NKG2C- and CD3+CD56-NKG2C+ T cells came the TCR beta repertoires. The authors sequenced eight donors, of whom seven were HCMV-seropositive and one was seronegative.

The CDR3 consists of 15 residues. CDR1 is DFQATT and CDR2 is SNEGSKA in the germline V gene (reference sequence). TCRdb reprocessed the 5' RACE reads and keeps a single row for each CDR3 protein, giving no DNA. The specimen's table records 500,000 or so distinct CDR3 sequences. V usage is TRBV20-1 and J usage is TRBJ1-1. Input material: blood T cells: a sorted CD56 or NKG2C T cell subset, CD4+ or CD8+ T cells, or bulk PBMC T cells (not recorded which). The TCR sequence derives from a man aged 18 to 29 in good health. CDR3 in amino acids: CSASGLLGRNTEAFF.